A single sample gave rise to the 21 T cell receptor beta chains below, sequenced in a study of shared clonotypes between healthy human individuals. Data came from immunoSEQ multiplex PCR; TCRdb stores just in-frame clones and leaves some out. The table lists fewer than 1 million clones, 96% of them singletons. Naive CD8 populations comprised CD45RO-negative cells positively selected for CCR7, excluding terminally differentiated effector memory CD45RA+ cells. The sequenced sample was naive CD8+ T cells sorted from blood. Source of these receptors: a man in his thirties or forties in good health.

The V and J genes are TRBV4-2 and TRBJ2-7; 7 bases are a match to TRBD2. CDR1 LGHNA and CDR2 YNFKEQ come from the germline V gene. The CDR3 loop spans 17 amino acids. With V trimmed by 3 bases and J by 0 bases, 11 bases remained unmatched. The CDR3 region is CASSQMGGRESSYEQYF. CDR3 nucleotide sequence: TGTGCCAGCAGCCAGATGGGGGGGAGGGAAAGCTCCTACGAGCAGTACTTC.

The chain couples TRBV6-1 to TRBJ1-5; D is possibly TRBD1 (6 bases). Germline V gene sequence: CDR1 MNHNS, CDR2 SASEGT. V was pared by 2 bases and J by 0 bases, with 14 bases between. There are 17 residues in the CDR3. The CDR3 here is CASSEPRGGLSNQPQHF. The CDR3 DNA reads TGTGCCAGCAGTGAACCGCGAGGGGGGCTTAGCAATCAGCCCCAGCATTTT.

In DNA form, the CDR3 reads TGTGCCACCAGCTCTAGAGGGACTAGCGGGAGAGTGAGGACAGATACGCAGTATTTT. Translating it yields CATSSRGTSGRVRTDTQYF. The chain combines TRBV15 with TRBJ2-3; TRBD2 aligns across 14 bases. The CDR3 sequence is 19 residues long. J lost 3 bases, V lost 5 bases, and 13 bases had no gene match. Germline lookup yields CDR1 LNHNV and CDR2 YYDKDF (reference sequence).

The chain links TRBV11-2 to TRBJ2-2, with TRBD1 matching 9 bases. The CDR3 consists of 16 residues. Germline trimming cut 4 bases from V and 6 bases from J; bases unmatched to any gene: 9. Germline V CDR1 and CDR2: SGHAT, FQNNGV. For the CDR3, the DNA is TGTGCCAGCAGCTACCGACCGAGACAGGGGGCCGGGGAGCTGTTTTTT. It codes for CASSYRPRQGAGELFF.

This clone has just one count. The rearrangement joins TRBV5-4 to TRBJ1-1; D gene uncertain. V was trimmed by 4 bases and J by 5 bases, leaving 21 bases between them. Germline V CDR1 and CDR2: SGHNT, YYREEE (reference sequence). The CDR3 totals 16 residues. The CDR3 protein is CASSLIDRAAGTEAFF. CDR3 bases: TGTGCCAGCAGCCTCATTGATCGGGCCGCGGGGACTGAAGCTTTCTTT.

The V and J genes are TRBV13 and TRBJ1-2, with D perhaps TRBD1 (5 bases). The CDR3 totals 13 residues. Per germline, CDR1 PRHDT and CDR2 FYEKMQ (reference sequence). The ends were cut back, 2 bases at V and 4 bases at J, with 8 bases in the middle. The CDR3 nucleotides are TGTGCCAGCAGCTTAAGGGGATTCTATGGCTACACCTTC. Encoded protein: CASSLRGFYGYTF.

This chain joins TRBV29-1 and TRBJ2-7, with D possibly matching TRBD1 (5 bases). The V end lost 6 bases, the J end lost 3 bases, and 12 bases lay between the germline ends. Germline CDR1 is SQVTM and CDR2 is ANQGSEA. The CDR3 is 12 amino acids. In nucleotides, the CDR3 is TGCAGCGTCGTGACAGAGAACTACGAGCAGTACTTC. This encodes CSVVTENYEQYF.

On this clone: Being one base from a much bigger clone, this may be a read error. The sample has other DNA sequences that encode this CDR3 too. V usage is TRBV28 and J usage is TRBJ2-7, with D hard to call. The CDR3 loop spans 11 amino acids. Germline V gene lookup returns CDR1 MDHEN and CDR2 SYDVKM. Trimming stripped 4 bases from V and 3 bases from J, with 4 bases between. CDR3 loop: CASSSFYEQYF. The DNA of the CDR3 is TGTGCCAGCAGTTCCTTCTACGAGCAGTACTTC.

This chain connects TRBV6-4 to TRBJ2-3; 7 nucleotides agree with TRBD2. V dropped 4 bases and J dropped 4; count of bases not matched to a gene: 8. CDR1 MRHNA and CDR2 SNTAGT come from the germline V gene. This CDR3 contains 15 residues. The CDR3 sequence is CASSVRWTSSDTQYF. The CDR3 DNA sequence: TGTGCCAGCAGTGTACGATGGACTAGTTCAGATACGCAGTATTTT.

The chain links TRBV7-9 to TRBJ1-1, with 7 bases identical to TRBD1. In germline, CDR1 is SEHNR, CDR2 FQNEAQ (reference sequence). This CDR3 spans 16 amino acids. V lost 5 bases, J lost 1 base, and 10 bases stayed unmatched. The CDR3 spells CASSPIVPGGNTEAFF. CDR3 bases: TGTGCCAGCAGCCCCATCGTCCCAGGGGGGAACACTGAAGCTTTCTTT.

The rearrangement joins TRBV7-2 to TRBJ1-2; no clear D. The V end lost 2 bases, the J end lost 6 bases, and 7 bases lay between the germline ends. CDR3 length: 12 amino acids. Germline V gene data show CDR1 as SGHTA and CDR2 as FQGNSA. CDR3 loop: CASSLTLDGYTF. CDR3 DNA sequence: TGTGCCAGCAGCTTAACCCTAGATGGCTACACCTTC.

This chain connects TRBV4-2 to TRBJ2-1; D perhaps matches TRBD2 (6 bases). Trimming shortened V by 0 bases and J by 9 bases, and 12 bases separated the two germline ends. Germline lookup yields CDR1 LGHNA and CDR2 YNFKEQ. The CDR3 consists of 14 residues. CDR3 loop: CASSQEDSGVEQFF. In DNA, the CDR3 is TGTGCCAGCAGCCAAGAGGACTCGGGAGTTGAGCAGTTCTTC.

The chain carries TRBV6-5 and TRBJ2-7, with 9 bases identical to TRBD2. The CDR3 covers 15 residues. Germline V gives CDR1 MNHEY, CDR2 SVGAGI. V shed 4 bases and J 3 bases; nucleotides not matched to a gene: 7. The chain's CDR3 is CASSSASGMDYEQYF. DNA of the CDR3: TGTGCCAGCAGTTCGGCTAGCGGGATGGACTACGAGCAGTACTTC.

V is TRBV5-1 and J is TRBJ2-7; 11 bases are shared with TRBD2. The CDR3 has 15 residues. Losses at the gene ends were 2 bases for V and 2 bases for J; bases not matched to a gene: 3. Germline V lookup: CDR1 SGHRS, CDR2 YFSETQ. DNA for the CDR3: TGCGCCAGCAGCTTCGGGACTAGCGGAACCTACGAGCAGTACTTC. Translation gives CASSFGTSGTYEQYF.

This CDR3 is CASSLTPSGANVLTF. CDR3 nucleotide sequence: TGTGCCAGCAGTTTAACCCCATCCGGGGCCAACGTCCTGACTTTC. This sequence joins TRBV27 and TRBJ2-6; D remains ambiguous. The germline V gene encodes CDR1 MNHEY and CDR2 SMNVEV (reference sequence). The V gene lost 2 bases and the J gene lost 4 bases, with 9 bases spanning the gap. This CDR3 is 15 amino acids long.

With regard to this clone: At one end, the junction sequence differs from germline, possibly due to a read error. V usage is TRBV5-5 and J usage is TRBJ2-5; D is perhaps TRBD1 (6 bases). There are 15 residues in the CDR3. CDR1 SGHKS and CDR2 YYEKEE come from the germline V gene (reference sequence). This CDR3 reads CTSSPGTPEGETQYF. The CDR3 DNA sequence: TGTACCAGCAGCCCCGGGACACCCGAGGGAGAGACCCAGTACTTC.

This chain uses TRBV27 with TRBJ2-7; D gene unclear. This CDR3 contains 12 residues. Trimming left V 5 bases short and J 5 bases short, with 10 bases between. In germline, CDR1 is MNHEY, CDR2 SMNVEV (reference sequence). CDR3 sequence reads: CASSNRAHEQYF. The DNA of the CDR3 is TGTGCCAGCAGTAACCGAGCCCACGAGCAGTACTTC.

The chain couples TRBV7-6 to TRBJ2-7; D unresolved. Germline assignment: CDR1 SGHVS and CDR2 FNYEAQ. The CDR3 has 12 residues. Trimming shortened V by 2 bases and J by 7 bases, and 9 bases separated the two germline ends. The CDR3 DNA sequence: TGTGCCAGCAGCTTAACACGTGAGGAGCAGTACTTC. This translates into CASSLTREEQYF.

V usage is TRBV10-3 and J usage is TRBJ2-7; 11 nucleotides agree with TRBD2. CDR3 size: 19 residues. The germline V gene encodes CDR1 ENHRY and CDR2 SYGVKD. The V gene end was trimmed by 2 bases and the J gene end by 4 bases; junction bases not matched to a gene: 16. The CDR3 nucleotides are TGTGCCATCAGTGAGGACTCACTAGCGGGAGCTTCCAACGTATACGAGCAGTACTTC. It specifies CAISEDSLAGASNVYEQYF.

The chain couples TRBV5-1 to TRBJ2-2, with TRBD1 matching over 8 bases. Germline V gene data show CDR1 as SGHRS and CDR2 as YFSETQ. The V and J ends lost 6 bases and 1 base, in that order; junction bases with no gene match: 2. This CDR3 is built from 14 residues. The CDR3 is CASTGTGNTGELFF. The CDR3 DNA sequence: TGCGCCAGCACCGGGACAGGGAACACCGGGGAGCTGTTTTTT.

V gene TRBV6-5 combines with J gene TRBJ1-1; tentative D call: TRBD1 (6 bases). Germline-derived CDR1 and CDR2 are MNHEY and SVGAGI. Trimming stripped 5 bases from V and 1 base from J, with 14 bases between. This CDR3 is 15 amino acids long. DNA for the CDR3: TGTGCCAGCAGTGCGAGGGACATGTGGAACACTGAAGCTTTCTTT. It codes for CASSARDMWNTEAFF.